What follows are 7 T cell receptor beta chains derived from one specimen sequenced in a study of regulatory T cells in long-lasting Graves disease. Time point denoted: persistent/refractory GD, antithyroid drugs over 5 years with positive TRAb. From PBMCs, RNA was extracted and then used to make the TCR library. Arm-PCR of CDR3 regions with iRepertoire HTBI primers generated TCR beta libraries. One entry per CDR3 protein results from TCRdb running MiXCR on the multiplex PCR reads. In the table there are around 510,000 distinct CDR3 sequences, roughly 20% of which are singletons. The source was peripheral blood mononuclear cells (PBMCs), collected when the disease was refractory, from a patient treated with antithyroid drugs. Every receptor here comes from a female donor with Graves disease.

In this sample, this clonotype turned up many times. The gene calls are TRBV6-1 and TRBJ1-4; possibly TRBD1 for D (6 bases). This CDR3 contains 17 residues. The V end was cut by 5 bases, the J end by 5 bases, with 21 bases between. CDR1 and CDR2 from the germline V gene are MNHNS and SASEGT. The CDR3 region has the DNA TGTGCCAGCAGTTTCATCCGGACAGCTGAAAGAAATGAAAAACTGTTTTTT. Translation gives CASSFIRTAERNEKLFF.

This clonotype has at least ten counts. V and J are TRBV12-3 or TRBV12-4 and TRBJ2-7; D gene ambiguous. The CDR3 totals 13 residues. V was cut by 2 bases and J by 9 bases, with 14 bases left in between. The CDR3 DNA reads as TGTGCCAGCAGTTTAAGTGCCGCATCCGGGCAGTACTTC. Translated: CASSLSAASGQYF.

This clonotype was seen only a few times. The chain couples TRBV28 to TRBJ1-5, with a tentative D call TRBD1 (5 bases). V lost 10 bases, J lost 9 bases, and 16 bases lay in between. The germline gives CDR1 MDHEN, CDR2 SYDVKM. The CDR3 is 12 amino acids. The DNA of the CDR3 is TGTGCCATTTCCAGGGTTCCCGGGCCCCAGCATTTT. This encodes CAISRVPGPQHF.

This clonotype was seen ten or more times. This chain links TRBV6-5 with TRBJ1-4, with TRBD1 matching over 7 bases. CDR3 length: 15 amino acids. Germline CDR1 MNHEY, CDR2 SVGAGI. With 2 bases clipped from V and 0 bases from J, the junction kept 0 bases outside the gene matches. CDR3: CASSYQGATNEKLFF. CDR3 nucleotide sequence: TGTGCCAGCAGTTACCAGGGGGCAACTAATGAAAAACTGTTTTTT.

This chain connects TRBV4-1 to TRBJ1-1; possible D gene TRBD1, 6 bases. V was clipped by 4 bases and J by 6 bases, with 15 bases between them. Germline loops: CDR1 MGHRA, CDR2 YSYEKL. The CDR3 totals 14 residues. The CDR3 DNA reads TGCGCCAGCAGCCTTGTCGGGGGGGCTGCTGAAGCTTTCTTT. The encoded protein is CASSLVGGAAEAFF.

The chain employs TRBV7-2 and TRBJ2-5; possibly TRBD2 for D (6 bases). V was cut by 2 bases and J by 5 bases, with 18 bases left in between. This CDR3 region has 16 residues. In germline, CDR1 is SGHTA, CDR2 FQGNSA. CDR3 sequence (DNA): TGTGCCAGCAGCTTACTTAGCGGCCTGGGCGGTGAGACCCAGTACTTC. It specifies CASSLLSGLGGETQYF.

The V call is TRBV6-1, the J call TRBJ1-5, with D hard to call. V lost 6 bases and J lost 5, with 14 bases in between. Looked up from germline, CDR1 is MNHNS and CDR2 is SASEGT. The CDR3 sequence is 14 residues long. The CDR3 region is CASSPSGVHQPQHF. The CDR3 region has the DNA TGTGCCAGCAGCCCATCCGGAGTGCATCAGCCCCAGCATTTT.